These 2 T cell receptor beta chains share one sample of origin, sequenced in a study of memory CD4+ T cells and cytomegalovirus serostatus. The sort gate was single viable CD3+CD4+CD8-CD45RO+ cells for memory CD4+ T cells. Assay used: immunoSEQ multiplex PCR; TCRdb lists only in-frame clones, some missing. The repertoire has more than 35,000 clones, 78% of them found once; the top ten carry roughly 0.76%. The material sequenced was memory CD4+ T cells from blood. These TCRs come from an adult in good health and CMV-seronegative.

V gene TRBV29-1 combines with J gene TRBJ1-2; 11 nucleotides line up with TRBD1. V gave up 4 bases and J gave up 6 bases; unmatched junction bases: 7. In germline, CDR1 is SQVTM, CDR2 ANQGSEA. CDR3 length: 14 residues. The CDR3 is CSVVLRTGGDGYTF. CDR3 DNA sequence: TGCAGCGTTGTACTTAGGACAGGGGGCGATGGCTACACCTTC.

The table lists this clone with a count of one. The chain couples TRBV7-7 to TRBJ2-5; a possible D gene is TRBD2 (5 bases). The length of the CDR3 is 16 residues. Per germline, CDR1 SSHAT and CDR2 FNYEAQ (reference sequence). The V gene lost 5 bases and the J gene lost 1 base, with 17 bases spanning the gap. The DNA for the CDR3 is TGTGCCAGCAGCCCGAGCCGGGTAGCGAGCCAAGAGACCCAGTACTTC. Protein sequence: CASSPSRVASQETQYF.